These T cell receptor beta chains were read from a single sample in a study of naive and memory T cell subsets. One entry per CDR3 protein, called by TCRdb with MiXCR from the 5' RACE reads. The sample includes tens of thousands of distinct CDR3 sequences, roughly 6.7% seen only once; the top ten take 9% to 10%. These receptors all stem from a male donor in good health. Both conserved end residues are trimmed from each CDR3. The order of the fields is V gene, clone size, CDR3 protein. Not every row has a clone size; where given, it reads once, few, many or a size class.

>TRBV11-3|few
ASSLRDIQDGTDTQY
>TRBV29-1|many
SVRRDGNSYNEQF
>TRBV3-1|.
ASSQVGLAGGELF
>TRBV6-5|many
ASSPFKVGNQPQH
>TRBV3-1|few
ASSIPGTGTEKLF
>TRBV5-1|many
ASSFPWGSIDNEQF
>TRBV7-9|few
ASSLWTGEGEQY
>TRBV6-5|few
ASSYKGREWDTQY
>TRBV13|.
ASSPRDRGNTGELF
>TRBV6-6|many
ASSFQGGAGGENSQY
>TRBV4-2|few
ASSQGQGVADTQY
>TRBV2|few
ASSAKTHNEQF
>TRBV18|many
ASFWGGDTEAF
>TRBV7-9|many
ASSQVPNRVFATNEKLF
>TRBV18|many
ASSYSSGNNSPLH
>TRBV4-2|many
ASSQAGTSGRYTTGANVLT